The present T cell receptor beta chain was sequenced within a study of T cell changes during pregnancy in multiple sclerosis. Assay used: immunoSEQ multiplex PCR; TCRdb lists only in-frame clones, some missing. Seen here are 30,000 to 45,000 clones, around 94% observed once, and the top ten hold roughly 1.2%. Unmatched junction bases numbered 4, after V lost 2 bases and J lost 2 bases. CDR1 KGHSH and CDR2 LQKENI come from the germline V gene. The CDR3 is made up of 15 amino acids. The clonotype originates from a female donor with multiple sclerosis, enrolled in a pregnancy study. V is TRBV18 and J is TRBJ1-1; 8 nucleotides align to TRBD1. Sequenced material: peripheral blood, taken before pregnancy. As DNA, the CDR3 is TGTGCCAGCTCACCAGGGACAGGAAGAAACACTGAAGCTTTCTTT. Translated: CASSPGTGRNTEAFF.